Included here is one T cell receptor beta chain sequence, with context. TCRdb keeps only in-frame clones here, not all; method: immunoSEQ multiplex PCR. The sample lists 150,000 to 200,000 clones; about 90% were seen once. This sample was included in a study of T cell responses to AZD1222 COVID-19 vaccine. This CDR3 region has 15 residues. V was trimmed by 4 bases and J by 5 bases, leaving 13 bases between them. Germline loops: CDR1 KGHDR, CDR2 SFDVKD. This sequence originates from an adult in good health. The specimen comprised peripheral blood, sampled on day 0 of MenACWY control vaccination. The chain uses TRBV24-1 and TRBJ1-4; D may be TRBD1 (6 bases). The chain's CDR3 is CATSDSGQGNEKLFF. As DNA, the CDR3 is TGTGCCACCAGTGACTCGGGGCAGGGGAATGAAAAACTGTTTTTT.